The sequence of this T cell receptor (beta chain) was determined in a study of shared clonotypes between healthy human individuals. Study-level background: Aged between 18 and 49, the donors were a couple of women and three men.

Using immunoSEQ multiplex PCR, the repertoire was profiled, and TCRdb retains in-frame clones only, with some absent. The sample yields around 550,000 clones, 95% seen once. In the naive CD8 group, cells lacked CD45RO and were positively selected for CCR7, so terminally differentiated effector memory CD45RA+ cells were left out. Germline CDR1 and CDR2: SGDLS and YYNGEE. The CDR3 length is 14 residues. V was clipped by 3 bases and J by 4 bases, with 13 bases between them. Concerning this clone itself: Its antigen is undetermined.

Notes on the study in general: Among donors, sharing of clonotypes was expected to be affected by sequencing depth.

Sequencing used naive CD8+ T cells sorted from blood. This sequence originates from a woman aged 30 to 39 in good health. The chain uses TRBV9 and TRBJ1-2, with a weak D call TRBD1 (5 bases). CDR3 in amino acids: CASSDADSPYGYTF. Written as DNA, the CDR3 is TGTGCCAGCAGCGACGCCGACAGCCCCTATGGCTACACCTTC.